The clone carrying this TCR beta chain turned up a few times. The antigen is undetermined. Using immunoSEQ multiplex PCR, the repertoire was profiled, and TCRdb retains in-frame clones only, with some absent. There are around 100,000 clones in the sample; over 75% occur only once, and roughly 21% lies in the top ten. These data belong to a study of T cell responses to AZD1222 COVID-19 vaccine. Germline values: CDR1 SGHRS, CDR2 YFSETQ. The length of the CDR3 is 15 residues. Trimming removed 0 bases at V and 4 bases at J, with 13 bases between. Study-level findings and limits: Spike was spanned by vaccine-associated CD4 TCRs, which were dominant at 160-218 and 743-854. Baseline seropositives among AZD1222 recipients totaled only 5 to 7. No repertoire was sampled before or during the peak T cell response, only after it.

The receptor was derived from an adult in good health. V is TRBV5-1 and J is TRBJ1-2; the D gene is possibly TRBD1 (5 bases). This sample comprised peripheral blood, obtained on day 0 of AZD1222 vaccination. DNA of the CDR3: TGCGCCAGCAGCTTGGCCAGAGACAGAGGCTATGGCTACACCTTC. Its translation is CASSLARDRGYGYTF.